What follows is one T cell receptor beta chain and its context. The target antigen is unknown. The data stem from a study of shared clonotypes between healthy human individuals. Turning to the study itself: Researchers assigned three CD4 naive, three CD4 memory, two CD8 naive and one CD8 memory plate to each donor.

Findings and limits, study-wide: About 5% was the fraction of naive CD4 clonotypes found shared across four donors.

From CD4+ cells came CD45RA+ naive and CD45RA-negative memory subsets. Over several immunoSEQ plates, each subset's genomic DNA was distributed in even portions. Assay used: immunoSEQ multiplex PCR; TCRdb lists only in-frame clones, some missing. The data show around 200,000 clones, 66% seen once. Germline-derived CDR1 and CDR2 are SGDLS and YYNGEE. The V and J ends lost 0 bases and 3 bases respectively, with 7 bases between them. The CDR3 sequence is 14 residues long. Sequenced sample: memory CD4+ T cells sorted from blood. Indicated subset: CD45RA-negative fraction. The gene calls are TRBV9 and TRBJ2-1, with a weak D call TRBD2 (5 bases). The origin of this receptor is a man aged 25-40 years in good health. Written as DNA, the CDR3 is TGTGCCAGCAGCGTAGTGGGGAGCTACAATGAGCAGTTCTTC. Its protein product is CASSVVGSYNEQFF.